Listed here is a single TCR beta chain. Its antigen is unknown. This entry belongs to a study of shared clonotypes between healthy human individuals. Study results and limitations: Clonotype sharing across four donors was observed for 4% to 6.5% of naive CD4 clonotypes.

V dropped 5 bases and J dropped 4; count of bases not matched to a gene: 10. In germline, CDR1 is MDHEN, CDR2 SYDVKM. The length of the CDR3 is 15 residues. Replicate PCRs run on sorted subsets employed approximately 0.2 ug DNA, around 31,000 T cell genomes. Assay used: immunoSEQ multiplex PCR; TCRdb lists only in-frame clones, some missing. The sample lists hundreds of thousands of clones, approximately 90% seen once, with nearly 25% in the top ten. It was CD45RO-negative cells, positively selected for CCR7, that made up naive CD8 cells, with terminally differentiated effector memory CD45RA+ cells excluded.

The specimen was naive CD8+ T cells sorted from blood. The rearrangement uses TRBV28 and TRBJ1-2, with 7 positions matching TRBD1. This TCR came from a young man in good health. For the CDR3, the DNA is TGTGCCAGCAGTCCCGTGACAGGGCGGTCCTATGGCTACACCTTC. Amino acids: CASSPVTGRSYGYTF.